This T cell receptor (beta chain) was observed in a study of blood T cell repertoires in COVID-19. Whole-study context: COVID-19 samples from acute and convalescent phases originated in the United States, Italy and Spain.

The V and J ends lost 3 bases and 5 bases, in that order; junction bases with no gene match: 5. CDR3 length equals 15 residues. Germline V gene sequence: CDR1 SEHNR, CDR2 FQNEAQ (reference sequence). Some clones are missing from TCRdb's copy, which holds only in-frame ones; the method was immunoSEQ multiplex PCR. The sample includes approximately 190,000 clones, 80% to 95% of them seen just once. The chain links TRBV7-9 to TRBJ2-2, with 8 bases that match TRBD1. The sequence derives from a man aged 50 to 60 with acute or convalescent COVID-19. Sequenced input: peripheral blood. CDR3 DNA: TGTGCCAGCAGCTTCAGGACAGGGCATACCGGGGAGCTGTTTTTT. The encoded protein is CASSFRTGHTGELFF.